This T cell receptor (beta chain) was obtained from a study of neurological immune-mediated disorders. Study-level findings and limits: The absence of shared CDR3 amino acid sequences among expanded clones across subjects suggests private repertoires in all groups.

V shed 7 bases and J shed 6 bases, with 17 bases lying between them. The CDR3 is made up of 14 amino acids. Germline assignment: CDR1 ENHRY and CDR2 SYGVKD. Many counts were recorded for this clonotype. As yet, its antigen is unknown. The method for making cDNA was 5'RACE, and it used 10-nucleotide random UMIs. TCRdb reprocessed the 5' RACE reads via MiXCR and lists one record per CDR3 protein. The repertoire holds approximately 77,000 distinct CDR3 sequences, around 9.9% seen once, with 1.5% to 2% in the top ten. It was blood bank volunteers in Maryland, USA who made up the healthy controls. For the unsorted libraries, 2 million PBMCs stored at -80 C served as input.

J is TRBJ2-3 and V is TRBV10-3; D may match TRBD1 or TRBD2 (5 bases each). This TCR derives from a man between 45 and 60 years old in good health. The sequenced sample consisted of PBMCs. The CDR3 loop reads CAIKRGRDVDTQYF. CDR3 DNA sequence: TGTGCCATCAAACGTGGCAGGGACGTCGATACGCAGTATTTT.